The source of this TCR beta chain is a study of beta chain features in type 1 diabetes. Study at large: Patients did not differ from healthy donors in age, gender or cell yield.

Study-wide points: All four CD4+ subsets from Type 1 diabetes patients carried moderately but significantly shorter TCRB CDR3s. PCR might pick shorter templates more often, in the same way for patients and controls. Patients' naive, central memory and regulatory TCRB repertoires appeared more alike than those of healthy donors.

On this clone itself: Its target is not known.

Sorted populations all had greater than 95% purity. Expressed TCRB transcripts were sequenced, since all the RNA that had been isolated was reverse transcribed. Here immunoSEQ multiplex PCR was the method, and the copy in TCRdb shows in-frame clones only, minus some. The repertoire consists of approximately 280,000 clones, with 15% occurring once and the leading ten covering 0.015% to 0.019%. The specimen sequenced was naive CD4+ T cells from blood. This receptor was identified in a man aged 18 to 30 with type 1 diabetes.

The CDR3 bases are TGTGCCAGTAGTCCATTGGGCGGGAGGGCCCCCTACAATGAGCAGTTCTTC. Protein product: CASSPLGGRAPYNEQFF. The J gene is TRBJ2-1, the V gene TRBV19; the match to TRBD2 covers 9 bases. The germline CDR1 and CDR2 sequences are LNHDA and SQIVND (reference sequence). Trimming removed 5 bases from V and 2 bases from J; junction bases left unmatched: 10. CDR3 length equals 17 residues.